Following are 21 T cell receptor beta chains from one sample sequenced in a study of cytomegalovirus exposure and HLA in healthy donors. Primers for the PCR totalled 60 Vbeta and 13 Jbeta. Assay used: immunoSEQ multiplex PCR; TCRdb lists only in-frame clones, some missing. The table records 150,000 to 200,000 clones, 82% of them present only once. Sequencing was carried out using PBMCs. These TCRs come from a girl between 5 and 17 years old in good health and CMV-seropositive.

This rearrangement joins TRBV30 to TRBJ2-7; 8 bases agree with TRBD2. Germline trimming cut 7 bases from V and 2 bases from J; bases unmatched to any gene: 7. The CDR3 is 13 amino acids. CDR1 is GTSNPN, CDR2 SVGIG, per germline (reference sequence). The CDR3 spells CASSGGGPYEQYF. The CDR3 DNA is TGTGCCTCTTCCGGGGGGGGCCCCTACGAGCAGTACTTC.

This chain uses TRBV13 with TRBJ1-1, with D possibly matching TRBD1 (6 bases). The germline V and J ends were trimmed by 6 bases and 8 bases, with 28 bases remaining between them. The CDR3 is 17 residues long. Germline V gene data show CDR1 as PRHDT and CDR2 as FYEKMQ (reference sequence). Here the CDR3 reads CASSQFQGPQARGEAFF. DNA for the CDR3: TGTGCCAGCAGTCAATTTCAGGGGCCTCAGGCTCGAGGAGAAGCTTTCTTT.

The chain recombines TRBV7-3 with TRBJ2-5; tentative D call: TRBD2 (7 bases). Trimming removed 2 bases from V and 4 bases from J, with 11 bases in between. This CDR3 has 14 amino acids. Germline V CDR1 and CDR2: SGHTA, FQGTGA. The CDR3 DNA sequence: TGTGCCAGCAGCTTAGGGGGGGGCCGAGAGACCCAGTACTTC. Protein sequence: CASSLGGGRETQYF.

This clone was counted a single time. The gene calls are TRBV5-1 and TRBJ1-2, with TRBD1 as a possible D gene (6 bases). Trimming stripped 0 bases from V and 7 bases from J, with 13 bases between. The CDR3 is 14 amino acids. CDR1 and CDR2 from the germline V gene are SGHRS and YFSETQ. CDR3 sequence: CASSLDAGAGGYTF. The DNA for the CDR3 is TGCGCCAGCAGCTTGGATGCGGGGGCGGGTGGCTACACCTTC.

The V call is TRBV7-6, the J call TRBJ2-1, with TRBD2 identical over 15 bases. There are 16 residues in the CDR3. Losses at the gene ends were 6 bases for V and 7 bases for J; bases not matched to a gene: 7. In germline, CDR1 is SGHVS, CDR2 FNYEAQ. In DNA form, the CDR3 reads TGTGCCAGCAGTTCGATGGGACTAGCGGGAGGTAATGAGCAGTTCTTC. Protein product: CASSSMGLAGGNEQFF.

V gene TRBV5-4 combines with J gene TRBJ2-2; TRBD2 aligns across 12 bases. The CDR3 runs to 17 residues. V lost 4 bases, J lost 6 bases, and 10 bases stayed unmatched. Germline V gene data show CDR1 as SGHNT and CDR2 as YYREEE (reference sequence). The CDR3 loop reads CASSAKTSGRVAGELFF. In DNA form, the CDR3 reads TGTGCCAGCAGCGCCAAGACTAGCGGGAGAGTGGCCGGGGAGCTGTTTTTT.

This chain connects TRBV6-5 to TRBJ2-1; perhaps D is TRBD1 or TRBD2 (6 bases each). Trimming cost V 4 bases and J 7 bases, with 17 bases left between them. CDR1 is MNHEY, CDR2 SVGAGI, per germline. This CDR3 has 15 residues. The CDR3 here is CASSFSGALPNEQFF. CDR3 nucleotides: TGTGCCAGCAGTTTCTCGGGGGCGCTCCCTAATGAGCAGTTCTTC.

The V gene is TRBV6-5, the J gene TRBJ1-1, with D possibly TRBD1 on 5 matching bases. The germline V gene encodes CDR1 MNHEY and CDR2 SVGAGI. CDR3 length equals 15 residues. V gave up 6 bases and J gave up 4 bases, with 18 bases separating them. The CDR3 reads CASSLRGGAPTEAFF. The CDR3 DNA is TGTGCCAGCAGCTTGCGGGGAGGGGCGCCCACTGAAGCTTTCTTT.

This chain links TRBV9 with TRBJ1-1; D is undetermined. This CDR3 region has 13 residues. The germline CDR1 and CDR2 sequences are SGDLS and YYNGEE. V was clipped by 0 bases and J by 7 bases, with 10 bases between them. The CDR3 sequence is CASSVGGSGEAFF. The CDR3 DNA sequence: TGTGCCAGCAGCGTAGGAGGGTCAGGTGAAGCTTTCTTT. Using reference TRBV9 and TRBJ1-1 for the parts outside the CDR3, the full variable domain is DSGVTQTPKHLITATGQRVTLRCSPRSGDLSVYWYQQSLDQGLQFLIQYYNGEERAKGNILERFSAQQFPDLHSELNLSSLELGDSALYFCASSVGGSGEAFFGQGTRLTVV.

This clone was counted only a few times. The CDR3, as DNA: TGTGCCAGCAGCCCGGGACTAGTTTACGAGCAGTACTTC. Protein: CASSPGLVYEQYF. The rearrangement joins TRBV4-2 to TRBJ2-7; 8 bases line up with TRBD2. Germline V gives CDR1 LGHNA, CDR2 YNFKEQ. This CDR3 contains 13 residues. After removal of 4 bases from V and 4 bases from J, the junction contained 3 bases not matched to a gene.

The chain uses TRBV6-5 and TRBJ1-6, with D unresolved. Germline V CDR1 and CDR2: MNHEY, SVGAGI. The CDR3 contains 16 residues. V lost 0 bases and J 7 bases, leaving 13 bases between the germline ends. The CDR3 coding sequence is TGTGCCAGCAGTTACTCGATAACCCAGCGGAATTCACCCCTCCACTTT. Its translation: CASSYSITQRNSPLHF.

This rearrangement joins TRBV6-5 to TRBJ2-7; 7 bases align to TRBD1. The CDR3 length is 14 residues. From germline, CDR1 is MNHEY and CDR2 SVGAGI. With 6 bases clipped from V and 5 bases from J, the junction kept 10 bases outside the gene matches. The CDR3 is CASSRGQRFHEQYF. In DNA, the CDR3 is TGTGCCAGCAGCCGGGGACAGCGGTTCCACGAGCAGTACTTC.

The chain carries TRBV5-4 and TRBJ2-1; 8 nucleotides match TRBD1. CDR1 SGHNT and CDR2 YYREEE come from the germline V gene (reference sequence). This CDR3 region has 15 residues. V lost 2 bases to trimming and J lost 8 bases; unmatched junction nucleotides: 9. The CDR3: CASSLSAAGGDEQFF. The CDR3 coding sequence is TGTGCCAGCAGCTTATCGGCGGCAGGGGGCGATGAGCAGTTCTTC.

The CDR3 reads CASSSLIAGADTQYF. DNA for the CDR3: TGTGCCAGCAGTTCCCTTATAGCGGGGGCCGATACGCAGTATTTT. The chain is built from TRBV27 and TRBJ2-3, with 9 bases lining up with TRBD2. Germline CDR1 and CDR2: MNHEY and SMNVEV (reference sequence). V lost 4 bases and J lost 6; bases outside the gene matches: 8. This CDR3 comprises 15 residues.

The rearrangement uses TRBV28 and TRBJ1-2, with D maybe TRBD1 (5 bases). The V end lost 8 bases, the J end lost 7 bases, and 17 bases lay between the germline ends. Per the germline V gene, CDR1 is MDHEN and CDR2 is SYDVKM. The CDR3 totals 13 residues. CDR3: CASFDNGGGGYTF. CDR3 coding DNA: TGTGCCAGCTTCGATAACGGGGGGGGTGGCTACACCTTC.

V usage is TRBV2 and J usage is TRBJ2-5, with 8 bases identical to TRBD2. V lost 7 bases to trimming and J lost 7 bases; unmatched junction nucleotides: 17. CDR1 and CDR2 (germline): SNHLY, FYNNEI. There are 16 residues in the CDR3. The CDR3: CASTGGGGSPGGTQYF. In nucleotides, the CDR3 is TGTGCCAGCACTGGGGGCGGGGGGTCACCTGGGGGGACCCAGTACTTC.

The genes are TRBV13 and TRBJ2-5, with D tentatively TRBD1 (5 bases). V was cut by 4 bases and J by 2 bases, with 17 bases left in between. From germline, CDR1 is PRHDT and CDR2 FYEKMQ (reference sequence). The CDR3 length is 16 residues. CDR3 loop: CASSYPLQGWQETQYF. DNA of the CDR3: TGTGCCAGCAGCTACCCTCTTCAGGGATGGCAAGAGACCCAGTACTTC.

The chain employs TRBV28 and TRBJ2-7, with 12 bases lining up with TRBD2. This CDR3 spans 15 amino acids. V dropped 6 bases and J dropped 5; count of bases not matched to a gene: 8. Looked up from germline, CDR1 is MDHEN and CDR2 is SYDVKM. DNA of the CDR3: TGTGCCAGCAGCCCTCGGACTAGCGGGAACCACGAGCAGTACTTC. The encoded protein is CASSPRTSGNHEQYF.

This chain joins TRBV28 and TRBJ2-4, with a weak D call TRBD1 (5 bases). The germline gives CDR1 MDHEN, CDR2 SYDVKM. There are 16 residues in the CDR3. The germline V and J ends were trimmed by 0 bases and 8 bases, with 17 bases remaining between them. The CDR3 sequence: CASSLWGRFVSDIQYF. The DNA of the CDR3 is TGTGCCAGCAGTTTATGGGGGCGGTTCGTCTCGGACATTCAGTACTTC. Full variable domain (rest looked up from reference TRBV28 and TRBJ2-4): DVKVTQSSRYLVKRTGEKVFLECVQDMDHENMFWYRQDPGLGLRLIYFSYDVKMKEKGDIPEGYSVSREKKERFSLILESASTNQTSMYLCASSLWGRFVSDIQYFGAGTRLSVL.

The CDR3 protein is CASSLAGGNTGELFF. The CDR3 DNA reads as TGTGCCAGCAGCTTGGCGGGGGGGAACACCGGGGAGCTGTTTTTT. V gene TRBV28 combines with J gene TRBJ2-2; 8 bases agree with TRBD2. The length of the CDR3 is 15 residues. V shed 6 bases and J 1 base; nucleotides not matched to a gene: 4. Per the germline V gene, CDR1 is MDHEN and CDR2 is SYDVKM.

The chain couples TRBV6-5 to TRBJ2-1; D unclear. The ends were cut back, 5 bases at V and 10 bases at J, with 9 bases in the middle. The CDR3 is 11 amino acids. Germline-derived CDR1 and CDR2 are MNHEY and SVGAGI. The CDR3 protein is CASSHAREQFF. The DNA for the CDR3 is TGTGCCAGCAGTCACGCCAGGGAGCAGTTCTTC.